The rows below give T cell receptor beta chains drawn from one sample of a study of T cells in Graves' hyperthyroidism and ophthalmopathy. TCRdb ran MiXCR on the multiplex PCR reads and lists one entry per CDR3 protein. In the table there are 490,000 or so distinct CDR3 sequences, roughly 22% of which are singletons. Sequencing input: blood. Receptors originate from a woman aged 70-85 years with Graves' ophthalmopathy. Each CDR3 is given without its conserved first and last residue. Each record gives: J gene, V gene, CDR3 protein.

J: TRBJ2-3
V: TRBV3-1
CDR3: ASSLSFRQGRGTDTQY

J: TRBJ2-7
V: TRBV27
CDR3: ASSDLGLAGPYEQY

J: TRBJ2-5
V: TRBV6-1
CDR3: ATGTGGETQY

J: TRBJ1-2
V: TRBV7-3
CDR3: ASSPGRGDYGYT

J: TRBJ1-1
V: TRBV2
CDR3: ASERDRGTEAF

J: TRBJ2-6
V: TRBV6-1
CDR3: ASSEIPLGSGANVLT

J: TRBJ2-1
V: TRBV19
CDR3: ASSVPGLAGGGEQF

J: TRBJ1-5
V: TRBV6-1
CDR3: ASSTENSNQPQH

J: TRBJ2-3
V: TRBV29-1
CDR3: SLKSRGATDTQY

J: TRBJ1-1
V: TRBV18
CDR3: ASSPLHSEMAAF

J: TRBJ2-1
V: TRBV19
CDR3: ASSIDHPRFRITSGRPGEQF

J: TRBJ1-4
V: TRBV19
CDR3: ASTRTGGGTNEKLF

J: TRBJ2-7
V: TRBV6-2/TRBV6-3
CDR3: ASTSWPYEQY

J: TRBJ1-5
V: TRBV12-3/TRBV12-4
CDR3: ASSSQSNQPQH

J: TRBJ2-2
V: TRBV7-2
CDR3: ASSLAFGRAGELF

J: TRBJ2-1
V: TRBV12-3/TRBV12-4
CDR3: ASSLGDIYNEQF

J: TRBJ1-1
V: TRBV19
CDR3: ASSIDLLGTEAF

J: TRBJ1-2
V: TRBV6-1
CDR3: ASGTGYGYT

J: TRBJ2-1
V: TRBV5-1
CDR3: ASSLAGDHNEQF

J: TRBJ2-3
V: TRBV15
CDR3: ATSREGFLASKDTQY

J: TRBJ2-1
V: TRBV7-9
CDR3: ASTVAGYNEQF

J: TRBJ2-3
V: TRBV3-1
CDR3: ASGDPSTDTQY